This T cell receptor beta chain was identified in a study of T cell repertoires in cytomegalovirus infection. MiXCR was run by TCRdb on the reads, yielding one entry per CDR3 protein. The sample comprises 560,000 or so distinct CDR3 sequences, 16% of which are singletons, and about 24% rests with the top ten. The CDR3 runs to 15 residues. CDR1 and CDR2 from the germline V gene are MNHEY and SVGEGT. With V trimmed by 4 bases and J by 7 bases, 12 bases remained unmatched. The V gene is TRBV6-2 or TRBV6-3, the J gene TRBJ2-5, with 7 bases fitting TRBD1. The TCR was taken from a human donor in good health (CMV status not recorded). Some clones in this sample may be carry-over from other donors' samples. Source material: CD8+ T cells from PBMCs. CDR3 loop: CASSSGQALGGTQYF. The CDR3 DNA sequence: TGTGCCAGCAGTTCCGGACAGGCGCTGGGTGGGACCCAGTACTTC.